This T cell receptor beta chain was identified in a study of T cell responses to AZD1222 COVID-19 vaccine. Findings and caveats of the study: Sampling that yielded the repertoires occurred only after the peak T cell response.

Produced via immunoSEQ multiplex PCR; TCRdb's table is partial and in-frame only. The sample includes about 140,000 clones. Comments on this clone: Its specificity is not known.

Looked up from germline, CDR1 is SEHNR and CDR2 is FQNEAQ (reference sequence). The CDR3 runs 17 residues. Trimming took off 1 base at V and 5 bases at J, with 18 bases between the two ends. J is TRBJ1-5 and V is TRBV7-9, with D unresolved. The TCR was taken from an adult in good health. The sequenced material came from peripheral blood. The CDR3 protein is CASSLGISTFVDQPQHF. CDR3 sequence (DNA): TGTGCCAGCAGCTTAGGGATTTCGACCTTTGTCGATCAGCCCCAGCATTTT. Full variable domain (rest looked up from reference TRBV7-9 and TRBJ1-5): DTGVSQNPRHKITKRGQNVTFRCDPISEHNRLYWYRQTLGQGPEFLTYFQNEAQLEKSRLLSDRFSAERPKGSFSTLEIQRTEQGDSAMYLCASSLGISTFVDQPQHFGDGTRLSIL.